Listed below are T cell receptor beta chains from one sample, sequenced in a study of shared clonotypes between healthy human individuals. TCRdb's copy holds only in-frame clones and misses some; the assay was immunoSEQ multiplex PCR. The data contain about 510,000 clones, nearly 80% of them singletons. Sequenced material: PBMCs. These TCRs come from a woman in her 40s in good health. Some clones in this sample may be carry-over from other donors' samples. Each CDR3 is given with its conserved first and last residue. Each record gives: V gene, J gene, CDR3 length, CDR3 protein.

TRBV10-3,TRBJ1-5,14,CAISGGDGNQPQHF
TRBV13,TRBJ2-5,15,CASSARVGNRETQYF
TRBV28,TRBJ2-1,16,CASSSPTSSKYGEQFF
TRBV11-2,TRBJ1-1,11,CASSLFTEAFF
TRBV9,TRBJ2-5,18,CASSVTAGGPYLVQTQYF
TRBV10-2,TRBJ2-1,13,CASSEPKLTEQFF
TRBV9,TRBJ2-7,15,CASSVEGSTWDEQYF
TRBV28,TRBJ1-2,16,CASSIAGQGGFYGYTF
TRBV6-5,TRBJ2-2,15,CASSSRHVGPGELFF
TRBV7-2,TRBJ1-1,13,CASRGDVNTEAFF
TRBV6-1,TRBJ1-5,15,CASRWGQDSNQPQHF
TRBV23-1,TRBJ2-1,16,CASSHFIGLAGNEQFF
TRBV7-3,TRBJ2-3,14,CASSLGHSTDTQYF
TRBV18,TRBJ1-1,15,CASSPPGRVRAEAFF
TRBV6-5,TRBJ2-1,15,CASRSRDEHKYEQFF
TRBV4-1,TRBJ2-3,16,CASSSTPGGYTDTQYF
TRBV27,TRBJ2-7,14,CASSWTSGTYEQYF
TRBV9,TRBJ2-3,14,CASSVESRRGTQYF
TRBV28,TRBJ2-2,11,CASSGQGELFF
TRBV5-4,TRBJ1-1,13,CASSPWGATEAFF
TRBV29-1,TRBJ1-3,13,CSGTGVAGNTIYF
TRBV7-9,TRBJ1-2,13,CASSLERNYGYTF
TRBV5-6,TRBJ1-1,15,CASIPPVGVNTEAFF
TRBV4-1,TRBJ2-4,18,CASSQPDRGPLAKNIQYF
TRBV9,TRBJ1-1,16,CASSTSRTAGRTEAFF
TRBV2,TRBJ2-7,13,CASSARGPYEQYF
TRBV9,TRBJ2-7,16,CASSPRGGRDSYEQYF
TRBV5-6,TRBJ2-2,16,CASSLQAGNRSGELFF
TRBV7-9,TRBJ2-7,18,CASSHPPGQGTSSYEQYF
TRBV29-1,TRBJ2-7,13,CSVGGTDSYEQYF
TRBV4-3,TRBJ2-5,15,CASSRVGGLQETQYF
TRBV30,TRBJ1-2,15,CACTFGTPAIYGYTF
TRBV29-1,TRBJ2-7,12,CSVVGAPYEQYF
TRBV5-1,TRBJ1-3,15,CASSLSAGSGNTIYF
TRBV6-6,TRBJ1-1,13,CAGGDTENTEAFF
TRBV7-2,TRBJ2-3,14,CASSLVGGTSKEYF
TRBV7-9,TRBJ2-2,13,CASSAQGIGELFF
TRBV5-1,TRBJ2-3,16,CASSPGLAGATDTQYF
TRBV5-1,TRBJ2-1,13,CASRPGTGYEQFF
TRBV7-9,TRBJ1-5,11,CASSSGGLEHF
TRBV9,TRBJ2-1,16,CASSAQVLFSYNEQFF
TRBV27,TRBJ2-7,15,CASSLGTGNIYEQYF
TRBV5-1,TRBJ2-1,13,CASSLGLSDEQFF
TRBV7-2,TRBJ2-7,14,CASSLEAVGAEQYF
TRBV6-6,TRBJ2-5,15,CASSYSGQNQETQYF
TRBV30,TRBJ1-5,13,CAWGQGSNQPQHF
TRBV5-4,TRBJ2-5,14,CASSLSLAGSSQYF
TRBV7-6,TRBJ2-5,13,CASSFDREETQYF
TRBV14,TRBJ1-2,14,CASSPTGWHYGYTF